These T cell receptor beta chains were read from a single sample in a study of control samples from healthy donors and cancer patients. The table came from immunoSEQ multiplex PCR; TCRdb's copy has only in-frame clones and leaves some out. Of about 170,000 clones in the sample, 75% to 95% are singletons; the top ten hold around 2%. Specimen: blood. These receptors all stem from a woman in her thirties or forties in good health. CDR3s include the opening cysteine and the closing phenylalanine or tryptophan. The D gene is left open where the match is weak. Not all rows give a size; the values are once, few, many and, for expanded clones, a class.

DNA,CDR3,J,size,V,D
TGCGCCAGCAGCCGCACAGCTAACGACCCCGAGCAGTACTTC,CASSRTANDPEQYF,TRBJ2-7,.,TRBV4-1,.
TGTGCCAGCAGCTCGACCCGGGACTTCTACAATGAGCAGTTCTTC,CASSSTRDFYNEQFF,TRBJ2-1,.,TRBV7-9,.
TGTGCCACCAGCAGAGGGAACACTGAAGCTTTCTTT,CATSRGNTEAFF,TRBJ1-1,.,TRBV15,.
TGTGCCAGTAGTCTGCCAACCAAAAGGGCGATGTCACCCCTCCACTTT,CASSLPTKRAMSPLHF,TRBJ1-6,.,TRBV19,.
TGTGCCAGCAGCTCAGGGGGCGGGCTGGGTACCGCTGAAGCTTTCTTT,CASSSGGGLGTAEAFF,TRBJ1-1,.,TRBV5-4,TRBD1
TGTGCCAGCAGCGTTGACGACAGAGTCACTCGATATGGCTACACCTTC,CASSVDDRVTRYGYTF,TRBJ1-2,.,TRBV2,.
TGTGCCAGCTCATCCGGGACAGGGCTATACGAGCAGTACTTC,CASSSGTGLYEQYF,TRBJ2-7,.,TRBV18,TRBD1
TGCGCCAGCCGTACAGGGGACACCCTTCAAGAGACCCAGTACTTC,CASRTGDTLQETQYF,TRBJ2-5,.,TRBV5-1,TRBD1
TGCGCCAGCAGCGCCACCGGGACAGCCCAGGGGAATGAGCAGTTCTTC,CASSATGTAQGNEQFF,TRBJ2-1,.,TRBV5-1,TRBD1
TGTGCCAGCAGCTCCCCGTCGGAGGGAGAGCAGTTCTTC,CASSSPSEGEQFF,TRBJ2-1,.,TRBV7-6,.
TGCGCCAGCAGCCACACAGTGAGTTCCGGCTCTGGGGCCAACGTCCTGACTTTC,CASSHTVSSGSGANVLTF,TRBJ2-6,.,TRBV4-1,.
TGTGCCAGCAGCCCGGGACTTTACAATGAGCAGTTCTTC,CASSPGLYNEQFF,TRBJ2-1,.,TRBV6-5,.
TGTGCCAGCAGTTTACTAGCGGGTGATGGGGTTGAGCAGTTCTTC,CASSLLAGDGVEQFF,TRBJ2-1,.,TRBV6-5,TRBD2
TGCGCCAGCAGCGGAGGGACGGTTAATGAAAAACTGTTTTTT,CASSGGTVNEKLFF,TRBJ1-4,once,TRBV5-1,.
TGTGCCAGCTCACCCGACAGAAATCAGCCCCAGCATTTT,CASSPDRNQPQHF,TRBJ1-5,.,TRBV18,.
TGCGCCAGCAGCCGAGAGGCTAGCGGGGGGGACGAGCAGTTCTTC,CASSREASGGDEQFF,TRBJ2-1,.,TRBV4-1,TRBD2
TGTGCCGCGTACAGTTCGTACTATGGCTACACCTTC,CAAYSSYYGYTF,TRBJ1-2,.,TRBV19,.
TGTGCCACCAGCAGAGATTCGACAGATACGCAGTATTTT,CATSRDSTDTQYF,TRBJ2-3,.,TRBV15,.
TGCAGCGTTGAACGGTGGGAAGGCTACACCTTC,CSVERWEGYTF,TRBJ1-2,.,TRBV29-1,.
TGCAGCGTTGAAGATGGGCTCCGGTACAATGAGCAGTTCTTC,CSVEDGLRYNEQFF,TRBJ2-1,few,TRBV29-1,.
TGTGCCAGCAGTTTCGACCTTAGGGCCCAGCATTTT,CASSFDLRAQHF,TRBJ1-5,.,TRBV12-3/TRBV12-4,.
TGCGCCAGCACCAAGCGGGGGGGCCAAGAGACCCAGTACTTC,CASTKRGGQETQYF,TRBJ2-5,once,TRBV5-1,TRBD2
TGTGCCAGTAGTCTCGGGGGGGCGGCGGAAGGTGAGCAGTTCTTC,CASSLGGAAEGEQFF,TRBJ2-1,.,TRBV19,TRBD2
TGTGCCAGCAGTCGCGAAGGTGAAGCTTTCTTT,CASSREGEAFF,TRBJ1-1,once,TRBV12-3/TRBV12-4,.
TGCGCCAGCAGCGCGCGAGACAGGGACGGACTCTACGAGCAGTACTTC,CASSARDRDGLYEQYF,TRBJ2-7,.,TRBV5-1,TRBD1
TGTGCCAGCATGGGTCAGGGGGGTGGCTACACCTTC,CASMGQGGGYTF,TRBJ1-2,.,TRBV2,TRBD1
TGTGCCAGCAGTGACCCACCCGGCCTGAACTATGGCTACACCTTC,CASSDPPGLNYGYTF,TRBJ1-2,.,TRBV6-1,.
TGTGCCAGCAGCCAAGAGGGTAATCAGCCCCAGCATTTT,CASSQEGNQPQHF,TRBJ1-5,.,TRBV3-1/TRBV3-2,.
TGTGCCAGTAGCTATGGGCGGGGTGAGGAGACCCAGTACTTC,CASSYGRGEETQYF,TRBJ2-5,.,TRBV19,.
TGTGCCAGCTCACCAGGGATTGGGGGCGAGGACACTGAAGCTTTCTTT,CASSPGIGGEDTEAFF,TRBJ1-1,.,TRBV18,.
TGTGCCAGTAGTATTACTCGGCGACAGGGAAGTACTGGGGCCAACGTCCTGACTTTC,CASSITRRQGSTGANVLTF,TRBJ2-6,.,TRBV19,TRBD1
TGCGCCAGCAGCCAAGGATCAGGGACCTACGAGCAGTACTTC,CASSQGSGTYEQYF,TRBJ2-7,.,TRBV4-1,.
TGTGCCATCAGTCCGGGAGCAACTAATGAAAAACTGTTTTTT,CAISPGATNEKLFF,TRBJ1-4,.,TRBV10-3,.
TGTGCCAGCACCCCCTACCAAAATCATGGTGGCTACACCTTC,CASTPYQNHGGYTF,TRBJ1-2,few,TRBV9,.
TGTGCCAGCAGTTACACCGGGGGGCTAGGAAACACCATATATTTT,CASSYTGGLGNTIYF,TRBJ1-3,.,TRBV6-6,.
TGTGCCAGCAGCTTAGGCCCAGGGGGCTACGAGCAGTACTTC,CASSLGPGGYEQYF,TRBJ2-7,.,TRBV7-2,TRBD1
TGTGCCAGCAGGCCGACAGGTTCACTCACCTATGGCTACACCTTC,CASRPTGSLTYGYTF,TRBJ1-2,.,TRBV3-1/TRBV3-2,.
TGTGCCAGCAGCCCGTTAGAAGGCACTGAAGCTTTCTTT,CASSPLEGTEAFF,TRBJ1-1,.,TRBV7-7,.
TGCGCCAGCAGTGATTGGACAGAGAATCAGCCCCAGCATTTT,CASSDWTENQPQHF,TRBJ1-5,.,TRBV10-2,.
TGTGCCAGCAGTGCACAGGGCGCGGGGGCCAACGTCCTGACTTTC,CASSAQGAGANVLTF,TRBJ2-6,.,TRBV6-4,.
TGCGCCAGCAGCTTAGATCCCAGCTCCTACGAGCAGTACTTC,CASSLDPSSYEQYF,TRBJ2-7,.,TRBV5-1,.
TGTGCCAGCAGTAAGCAGGGGGAGGGAGCTTTCTTT,CASSKQGEGAFF,TRBJ1-1,once,TRBV6-5,TRBD1
TGTGCCAGCAGCCGGAGCGGGGGAGTCTACAATGAGCAGTTCTTC,CASSRSGGVYNEQFF,TRBJ2-1,.,TRBV5-4,TRBD2
TGTGCCAGCAGCTCCGATCTTTCTACGGTTAGGTTCTTC,CASSSDLSTVRFF,TRBJ2-1,once,TRBV6-5,.
TGTGCCAGCAGCTTGGTGAGAGGGTCAGGGGAGACCCAGTACTTC,CASSLVRGSGETQYF,TRBJ2-5,.,TRBV5-6,.
TGTGCCATTGGCTATGGTGGTGTTGCTGGAAACACCATATATTTT,CAIGYGGVAGNTIYF,TRBJ1-3,.,TRBV6-6,.
TGTGCCAGCAGTGAAGGGTACGAGCAGTACTTC,CASSEGYEQYF,TRBJ2-7,.,TRBV2,.
TGTGCCAGCAGCGTAGTTTCGGGACAGGGGACTTCTAATCAGCCCCAGCATTTT,CASSVVSGQGTSNQPQHF,TRBJ1-5,.,TRBV9,TRBD1
TGCGCCAGCAGCAATAACAGGGTTTCAAACTATGGCTACACCTTC,CASSNNRVSNYGYTF,TRBJ1-2,.,TRBV10-2,.
TGTGCCAGCAGCTTAGGTGCCGGGGGGGTTACTGAAGCTTTCTTT,CASSLGAGGVTEAFF,TRBJ1-1,once,TRBV11-2,.